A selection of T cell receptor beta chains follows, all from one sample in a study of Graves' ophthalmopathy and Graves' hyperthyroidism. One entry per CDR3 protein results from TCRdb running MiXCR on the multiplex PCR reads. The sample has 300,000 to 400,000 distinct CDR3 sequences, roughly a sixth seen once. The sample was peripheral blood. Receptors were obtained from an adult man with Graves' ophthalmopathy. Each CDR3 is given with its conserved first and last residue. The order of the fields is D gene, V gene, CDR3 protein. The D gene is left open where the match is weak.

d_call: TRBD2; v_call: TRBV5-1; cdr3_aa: CASSLGGGHQDEQYF
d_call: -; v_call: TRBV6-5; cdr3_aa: CASSYSTGSLETQYF
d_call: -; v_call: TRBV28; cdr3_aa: CASSLSPGGGGETQYF
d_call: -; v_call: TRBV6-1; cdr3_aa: CASMVTTNTGELFF
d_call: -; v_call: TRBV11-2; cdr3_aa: CASSLAGQGYTF
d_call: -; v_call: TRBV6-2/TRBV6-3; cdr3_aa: CASSYSNPVKQYF
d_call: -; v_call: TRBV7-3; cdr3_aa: CASSLEGGGNIQYF
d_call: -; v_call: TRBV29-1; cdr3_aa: CSVGAGSYEQYF
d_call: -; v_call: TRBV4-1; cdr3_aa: CASSQEAVQPNTEAFF
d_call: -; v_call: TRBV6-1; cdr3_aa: CASSERDRYSPLHF
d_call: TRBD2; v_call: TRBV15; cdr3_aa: CATSRDRGDTGELFF
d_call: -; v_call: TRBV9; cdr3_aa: CASSVRKSGNTGELFF
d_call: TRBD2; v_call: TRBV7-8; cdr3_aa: CASSLRTSGGETQYF
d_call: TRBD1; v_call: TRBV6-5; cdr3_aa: CASSSDRGLDEAFF